This TCR beta chain was documented in a study of CD8 T cells in ankylosing spondylitis. Study observations and caveats: What seemed typical of ankylosing spondylitis blood was a TCR beta motif built from under 10 highly homologous variants.

This clonotype was counted at least ten times. Antigen: not known. The CDR3 is made up of 14 amino acids. The germline CDR1 and CDR2 sequences are DFQATT and SNEGSKA (reference sequence). V lost 6 bases, J lost 10 bases, and 10 bases stayed unmatched. TCRdb processed the 5' RACE reads anew with MiXCR; each CDR3 protein has one entry. The table shows around 770,000 distinct CDR3 sequences, with about an eighth occurring only once. This receptor was obtained from a male donor with ankylosing spondylitis. Sequenced input: blood, either unsorted or a sorted T cell fraction (not recorded which). This chain uses TRBV20-1 with TRBJ2-4, with TRBD2 identical over 12 bases. The CDR3 here is CSAGLAGVEGIQYF. CDR3 DNA: TGCAGTGCGGGACTAGCGGGTGTCGAAGGTATTCAGTACTTC.